The 3 T cell receptor beta chains given below trace back to one sample, sequenced in a study of blood T cells in healthy people across ages. A sample-barcoded 5' primer and a J-beta primer mix were used in a second PCR of roughly 7 to 12 cycles. TCRdb passed the 5' RACE reads through MiXCR, listing each CDR3 protein once. This table has under 2 million distinct CDR3 sequences, roughly a third appearing once. The sequencing sample was made of blood. The receptor set was obtained from a young woman in good health.

The V call is TRBV28, the J call TRBJ2-7; TRBD1 matches at 10 bases. The CDR3 totals 16 residues. CDR1 and CDR2 (germline): MDHEN, SYDVKM. The V segment lost 5 bases and the J segment 3 bases; nucleotides outside the gene matches: 10. The CDR3 DNA is TGTGCCAGCAGTCCATCTGACAGGGGGCGAATCTACGAGCAGTACTTC. Amino acids: CASSPSDRGRIYEQYF. The whole variable domain, filled in from reference TRBV28 and TRBJ2-7, reads DVKVTQSSRYLVKRTGEKVFLECVQDMDHENMFWYRQDPGLGLRLIYFSYDVKMKEKGDIPEGYSVSREKKERFSLILESASTNQTSMYLCASSPSDRGRIYEQYFGPGTRLTVT.

The chain joins TRBV6-2 or TRBV6-3 to TRBJ2-7; D is uncertain. V lost 7 bases to trimming and J lost 6 bases, with 10 bases between them. CDR3 length: 11 amino acids. Per the germline V gene, CDR1 is MNHEY and CDR2 is SVGEGT. CDR3 coding DNA: TGTGCCAGCACATCCATGGGCGAGCAGTACTTC. Protein product: CASTSMGEQYF.

With regard to this clonotype: The junction and the germline gene differ at one end; a read error may be behind it. The chain uses TRBV5-5 and TRBJ2-7; D assignment may be TRBD1 or TRBD2 (6 bases each). The CDR3 runs 16 residues. Germline loops: CDR1 SGHKS, CDR2 YYEKEE (reference sequence). CDR3 in DNA: TGTGCCTGCAGCTTGGTTTCCGGGGGCTTGATGTACGAGCAGTACTTC. Amino acid sequence: CACSLVSGGLMYEQYF.